Sequencing of this T cell receptor beta chain was carried out in a study of shared clonotypes between healthy human individuals. TCRdb keeps only in-frame clones here, not all; method: immunoSEQ multiplex PCR. The sample carries around 200,000 clones, 65% to 80% recorded once. This clone has only one observation. Its antigen is unidentified. Whole-study results and caveats: Investigators collected only blood, and repertoires in tissues likely differ. An anticipated effect of sequencing depth on clonotype sharing among donors was recognized.

CDR3 length: 15 amino acids. Germline-derived CDR1 and CDR2 are SGHDT and YYEEEE. V was cut by 4 bases and J by 4 bases, with 18 bases left in between. Input material: memory CD4+ T cells sorted from blood. Subset given: CD45RA-negative fraction. The receptor was isolated from a man aged 25 to 40 in good health. This chain connects TRBV5-6 to TRBJ2-7; tentatively, D is TRBD1 (5 bases). The CDR3 region is CASSRRQLGVYEQYF. The CDR3 DNA is TGTGCCAGCAGCCGTCGACAGCTAGGGGTTTACGAGCAGTACTTC.